The rows below give T cell receptor beta chains drawn from one sample of a study of blood T cell repertoires in COVID-19. Produced via immunoSEQ multiplex PCR; TCRdb's table is partial and in-frame only. The sample shows about 460,000 clones, approximately 86% of them seen only once. Sequences were obtained from PBMCs or T cells enriched from blood (not recorded which). The origin of the receptors is a woman aged 60-75 years who had recovered from COVID-19. CDR3s include the opening cysteine and the closing phenylalanine or tryptophan. Rows may omit the clone size; those that give it use once, few, many or a size class.

>-|TRBV7-2|TRBJ1-5
CASSLGPLAPQHF
>few|TRBV12-2|TRBJ1-6
CASRSAPPDRGKRRTYNSPLHF
>-|TRBV27|TRBJ2-1
CASRSMGLGEGEQFF
>-|TRBV7-2|TRBJ2-1
CASSLWANEQFF
>-|TRBV25-1|TRBJ1-1
CASSHRTNTEAFF
>once|TRBV6-1|TRBJ1-2
CASSEGGVGPYDYTF
>-|TRBV24-1|TRBJ2-2
CASAGTGMTGELFF
>-|TRBV6-6|TRBJ1-5
CASSYDRGIINQPQHF
>-|TRBV27|TRBJ2-1
CASRPASRGMWNEQFF
>-|TRBV19|TRBJ1-3
CASSKQAGNTIYF
>few|TRBV2|TRBJ2-7
CASSPFGEQYF
>-|TRBV7-8|TRBJ2-2
CASSSGLAGLWLFF
>many|TRBV9|TRBJ2-3
CASSVGGSWGGGRDTQYF
>-|TRBV10-3|TRBJ1-1
CAISELTQGGGTEAFF
>-|TRBV10-3|TRBJ1-6
CATLGQGNTYNSPLHF
>-|TRBV2|TRBJ2-1
CASSAQGAYEQFF
>once|TRBV5-1|TRBJ2-5
CASSFLAGVQETQYF
>-|TRBV4-1|TRBJ1-4
CASSQAVRVEKLFF
>once|TRBV6-5|TRBJ2-2
CASSYTGGELFF